The 9 T cell receptor beta chains presented below share a single source sample, sequenced in a study of T cells in Graves' hyperthyroidism and ophthalmopathy. TCR beta CDR3 regions were amplified from RNA. The HTBI primer set drove a first-round RT-PCR of the TCR CDR3. TCRdb reanalysed the multiplex PCR reads using MiXCR and keeps one entry per CDR3 protein. The sample lists 470,000 or so distinct CDR3 sequences, about 20% occurring once. Source material: blood. The receptors come from a young man with Graves' hyperthyroidism.

The DNA for the CDR3 is TGTGCCAGCAGCATCGGGACAGGGGATTCACCCCTCCACTTT. Encoded protein: CASSIGTGDSPLHF. The chain combines TRBV7-8 with TRBJ1-6; 10 nucleotides align to TRBD1. The CDR3 is 14 amino acids. Germline-derived CDR1 and CDR2 are SGHVS and FQNEAQ. J was trimmed by 8 bases and V by 5 bases; bases with no gene match: 3.

The chain employs TRBV13 and TRBJ1-2; D remains unclear. Trimming removed 7 bases from V and 8 bases from J, with 14 bases in between. This CDR3 region has 12 residues. The germline V gene has CDR1 PRHDT and CDR2 FYEKMQ (reference sequence). The CDR3 DNA reads as TGTGCCAGCAATCGAGACAAGGGAGGCTACACCTTC. Translating gives CASNRDKGGYTF.

This clonotype appeared a few times. This chain links TRBV12-3 or TRBV12-4 with TRBJ1-1, with TRBD1 matching over 9 bases. The CDR3 covers 15 residues. Losses at the gene ends were 6 bases for V and 6 bases for J; bases not matched to a gene: 11. CDR3 sequence (DNA): TGTGCCAGCAGCCCCCCCCGGGACAGGGTTGCTGAAGCTTTCTTT. As protein: CASSPPRDRVAEAFF.

This clonotype was detected many times. This chain connects TRBV6-1 to TRBJ2-2, with D possibly matching TRBD2 (6 bases). The V gene's germline CDR1 is MNHNS and CDR2 SASEGT. V lost 11 bases to trimming and J lost 10 bases, with 14 bases between them. CDR3 length: 11 residues. DNA of the CDR3: TGTGCCGCCGGATGGCGGGAGGAGCTGTTTTTT. Translated, it gives CAAGWREELFF.

This clonotype was seen at least ten times. The chain recombines TRBV12-3 or TRBV12-4 with TRBJ2-2; D is ambiguous. Trimming pared 5 bases from V and 1 base from J, leaving 8 bases between. This CDR3 spans 14 amino acids. This chain's CDR3 is CASSVSLNTGELFF. For the CDR3, the DNA is TGTGCCAGCAGTGTTAGCCTGAACACCGGGGAGCTGTTTTTT.

This clonotype was detected ten times or more. The chain recombines TRBV12-3 or TRBV12-4 with TRBJ2-2; tentative D call: TRBD2 (5 bases). V lost 3 bases to trimming and J lost 6 bases, with 8 bases between them. The CDR3 length is 13 residues. The CDR3 loop reads CASSLLAPGELFF. In nucleotides, the CDR3 is TGTGCCAGCAGTTTGCTAGCACCCGGGGAGCTGTTTTTT.

This clonotype has at least ten counts. The chain uses TRBV6-2 or TRBV6-3 and TRBJ1-1; TRBD1 matches 10 bases. The CDR3 has 15 residues. Per germline, CDR1 MNHEY and CDR2 SVGEGT. V dropped 5 bases and J dropped 11; count of bases not matched to a gene: 14. The CDR3 is CASSHYPDRGDAAFF. The CDR3 DNA sequence: TGTGCCAGCAGTCACTATCCGGACAGGGGGGACGCGGCTTTCTTT.

In this sample, this clonotype turned up many times. The V gene is TRBV20-1, the J gene TRBJ1-6; the D gene is possibly TRBD1 (5 bases). V lost 7 bases and J lost 8, with 15 bases in between. CDR3 length: 13 residues. Germline assignment: CDR1 DFQATT and CDR2 SNEGSKA (reference sequence). The CDR3: CSERGQIDSPLHF. In DNA, the CDR3 is TGCAGTGAAAGGGGCCAGATTGATTCACCCCTCCACTTT.

This clonotype came up many times. V is TRBV6-1 and J is TRBJ1-2; D is perhaps TRBD1 (5 bases). Trimming took off 6 bases at V and 5 bases at J, with 10 bases between the two ends. The CDR3 spans 12 residues. Germline V gene data show CDR1 as MNHNS and CDR2 as SASEGT. The CDR3 protein is CASRDTLYGYTF. For the CDR3, the DNA is TGTGCCAGCAGGGACACCTTGTATGGCTACACCTTC.